Listed here is a single TCR beta chain. Its antigen is currently unknown. A quantity of about 0.5 to 1 ug RNA underwent reverse transcription using random hexamers. Amplification of TCR beta CDR3 used immunoSEQ multiplex PCR across 54 Vbeta and 13 Jbeta. TCRdb reprocessed the immunoSEQ multiplex PCR reads with MiXCR, giving one entry per CDR3 protein. The sample yields 150,000 to 200,000 distinct CDR3 sequences, just under 95% seen once. These data come from a study of CD8 T cells in Susac syndrome. Broader study findings: Clonal expansion was not observed in the Susac syndrome CD4+ T cell repertoires.

Germline V CDR1 and CDR2: MNHEY, SVGAGI. Trimming cost V 2 bases and J 2 bases, with 6 bases left between them. The CDR3 contains 13 residues. The gene calls are TRBV6-5 and TRBJ2-5, with no clear D. The sample consisted of CD4+ T cells from PBMCs. This sequence originates from a human donor with Susac syndrome. CDR3: CASSYGQQETQYF. DNA of the CDR3: TGTGCCAGCAGTTACGGTCAACAAGAGACCCAGTACTTC.